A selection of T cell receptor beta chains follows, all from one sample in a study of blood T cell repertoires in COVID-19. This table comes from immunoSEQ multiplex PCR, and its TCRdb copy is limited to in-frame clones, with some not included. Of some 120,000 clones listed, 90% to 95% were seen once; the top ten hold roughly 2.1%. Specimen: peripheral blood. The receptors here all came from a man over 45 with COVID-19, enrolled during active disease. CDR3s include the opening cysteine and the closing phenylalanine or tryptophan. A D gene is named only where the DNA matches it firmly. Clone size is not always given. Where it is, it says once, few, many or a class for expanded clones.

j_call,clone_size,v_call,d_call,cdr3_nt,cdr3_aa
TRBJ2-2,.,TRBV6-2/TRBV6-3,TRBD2,TGTGCCAGCAGTTCGTTGTCGGCGGGAGGGCACGGGGAGCTGTTTTTT,CASSSLSAGGHGELFF
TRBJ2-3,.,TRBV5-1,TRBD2,TGCGCCAGCAGCTTATACGGGACTAGCGGATTCACAGATACGCAGTATTTT,CASSLYGTSGFTDTQYF
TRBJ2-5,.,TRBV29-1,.,TGCAGCGTTGTTCGACAGTACCAAGAGACCCAGTACTTC,CSVVRQYQETQYF
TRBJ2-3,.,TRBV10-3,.,TGTGCCATCAGTGAGTCTGGCGGGAACACAGATACGCAGTATTTT,CAISESGGNTDTQYF
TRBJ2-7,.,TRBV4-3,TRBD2,TGCGCCAGCAGCCCGACCAGGACTAGCTCCTACGAGCAGTACTTC,CASSPTRTSSYEQYF
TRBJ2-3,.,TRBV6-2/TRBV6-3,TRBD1,TGTGCCAGCAGTTACTTCCAGGGGGTGAGTGGATATACGCAGTATTTT,CASSYFQGVSGYTQYF
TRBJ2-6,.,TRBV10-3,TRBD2,TGTGCCATCAGTGGGCGACTAGCGGGAGGGACTGGGGCCAACGTCCTGACTTTC,CAISGRLAGGTGANVLTF
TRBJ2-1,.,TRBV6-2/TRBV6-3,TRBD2,TGTGCCAGCAGTCCCGGAGGGAGCGGGAGCAATGAGCAGTTCTTC,CASSPGGSGSNEQFF
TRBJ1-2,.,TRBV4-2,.,TGTGCCAGCAGCCAAGTGGGAGGGGGAGGTGGCTACACCTTC,CASSQVGGGGGYTF
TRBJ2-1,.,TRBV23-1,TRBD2,TGCGCCAGCAGTCAATCTGTAGCGGGACTCTTAAATGAGCAGTTCTTC,CASSQSVAGLLNEQFF
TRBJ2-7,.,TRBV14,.,TGTGCCAGCAGCCAAGGTTGGACAGAGTACTACGAGCAGTACTTC,CASSQGWTEYYEQYF
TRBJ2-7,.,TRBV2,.,TGTGTAGTTGGGCAGGCAGTCGAGCAGTACTTC,CVVGQAVEQYF
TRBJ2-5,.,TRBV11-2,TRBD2,TGTGCCAGCAGCACGACTAGCGGGAGTCGGGAGACCCAGTACTTC,CASSTTSGSRETQYF
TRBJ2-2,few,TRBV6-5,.,TGTGCCAGCAGGAGAGCCGCCGGGGAGCTGTTTTTT,CASRRAAGELFF
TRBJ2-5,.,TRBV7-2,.,TGTGCCAGCAGCTTAGTGGGCAGGTCAGAGACCCAGTACTTC,CASSLVGRSETQYF
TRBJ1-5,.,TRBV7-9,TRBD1,TGTGCCAGCAGCCAAGGACAGGGGGCTCAGCCCCAGCATTTT,CASSQGQGAQPQHF
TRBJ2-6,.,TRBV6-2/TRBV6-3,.,TGTGCCAGCAGTCCCTCGGAGGGGGCCAACGTCCTGACTTTC,CASSPSEGANVLTF
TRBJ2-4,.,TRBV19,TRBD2,TGTGCCACAGCCAGTGGGGGGCTAGCGGGAGGAGTGCACTTC,CATASGGLAGGVHF
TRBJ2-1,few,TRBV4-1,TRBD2,TGCGCCAGCAGCCTGGGACTAGCGGGAGCAGTTAATGAGCAGTTCTTC,CASSLGLAGAVNEQFF
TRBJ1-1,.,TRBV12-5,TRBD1,TGTGCTAGTGGCCCGGGACAGGGGTTTCATGAAGCTTTCTTT,CASGPGQGFHEAFF
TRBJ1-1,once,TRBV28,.,TGTGCCAGCAGTCCACAGACAGGAGGAACTGAAGCTTTCTTT,CASSPQTGGTEAFF
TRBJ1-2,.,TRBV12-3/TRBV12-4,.,TGTGCCAGCAGTTCCCGGGATACCTATGGCTACACCTTC,CASSSRDTYGYTF
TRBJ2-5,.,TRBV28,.,TGTGCCAGCAGTCGGGGGGACACCTTAGGGACCCAGTACTTC,CASSRGDTLGTQYF
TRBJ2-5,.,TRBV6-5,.,TGTGCCAGCAGCCGCCCCGTGACAGATCCAGAGACCCAGTACTTC,CASSRPVTDPETQYF
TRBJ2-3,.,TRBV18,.,TGTGCCAGCTCACCCCGAACGAGCGTTGGAGATACGCAGTATTTT,CASSPRTSVGDTQYF
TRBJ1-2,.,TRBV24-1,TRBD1,TGTGCCACCAGTGACCGCGGGACAGGGTACTATGGCTACACCTTC,CATSDRGTGYYGYTF
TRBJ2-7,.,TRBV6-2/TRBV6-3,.,TGTGCCAGCAGTCCCCCAGGCGAGCAGTACTTC,CASSPPGEQYF
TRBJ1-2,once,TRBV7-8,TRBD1,TGTGCCAGCAGCTTAAGGACAGGGCAGAAGAACTATGGCTACACCTTC,CASSLRTGQKNYGYTF
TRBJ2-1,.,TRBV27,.,TGTGCCAGCAGTTCCCCGACCGGGGGTGAGCAGTTCTTC,CASSSPTGGEQFF
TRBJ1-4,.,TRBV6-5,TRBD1,TGTGCCAGCAGTTACTCGAGGGGGCTCGAAAAACTGTTTTTT,CASSYSRGLEKLFF
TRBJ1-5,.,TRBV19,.,TGTGCCAGTAACGCGCGGGAGGTAGGGAATCAGCCCCAGCATTTT,CASNAREVGNQPQHF
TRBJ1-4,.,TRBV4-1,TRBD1,TGCGCCAGCAGCTTTACCCAGGGGGCTGGTGAAAAACTGTTTTTT,CASSFTQGAGEKLFF
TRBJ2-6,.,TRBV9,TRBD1,TGTGCCAGCACCCTCGGGGCAGGGGGCAACTCTGGGGCCAACGTCCTGACTTTC,CASTLGAGGNSGANVLTF